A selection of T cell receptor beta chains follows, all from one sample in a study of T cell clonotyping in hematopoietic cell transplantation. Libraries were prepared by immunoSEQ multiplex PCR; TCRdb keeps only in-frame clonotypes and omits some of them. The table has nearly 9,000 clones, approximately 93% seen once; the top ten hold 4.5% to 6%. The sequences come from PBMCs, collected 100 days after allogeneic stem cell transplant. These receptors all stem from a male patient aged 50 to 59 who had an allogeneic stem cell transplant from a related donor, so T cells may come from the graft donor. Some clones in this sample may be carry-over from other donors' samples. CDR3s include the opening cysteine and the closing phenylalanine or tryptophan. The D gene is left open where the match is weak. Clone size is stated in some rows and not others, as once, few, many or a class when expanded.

CDR3aa: CASSGEGGFSVTQYF
CDR3nt: TGTGCCAGCAGTGGAGAAGGGGGTTTTAGCGTGACGCAGTATTTT
abundance: -
j_gene: TRBJ2-3
d_gene: -
v_gene: TRBV2

CDR3aa: CASSEEGSTYEQYF
CDR3nt: TGCGCCAGCAGTGAGGAAGGGAGCACCTACGAGCAGTACTTC
abundance: -
j_gene: TRBJ2-7
d_gene: -
v_gene: TRBV10-1

CDR3aa: CASRWGDSSMNTEAFF
CDR3nt: TGTGCCAGCCGCTGGGGGGACAGCTCCATGAACACTGAAGCTTTCTTT
abundance: -
j_gene: TRBJ1-1
d_gene: TRBD1
v_gene: TRBV2

CDR3aa: CASSQDLSGYGYTF
CDR3nt: TGCGCCAGCAGCCAAGATTTAAGTGGCTATGGCTACACCTTC
abundance: -
j_gene: TRBJ1-2
d_gene: -
v_gene: TRBV4-1

CDR3aa: CASSQRITPRSENTEAFF
CDR3nt: TGTGCCAGCAGCCAACGGATAACCCCCCGGTCTGAGAACACTGAAGCTTTCTTT
abundance: -
j_gene: TRBJ1-1
d_gene: -
v_gene: TRBV14

CDR3aa: CASSQQGPGYGYTF
CDR3nt: TGCGCCAGCAGCCAACAAGGGCCGGGCTATGGCTACACCTTC
abundance: -
j_gene: TRBJ1-2
d_gene: -
v_gene: TRBV5-1

CDR3aa: CASSLPRRGHNTGELFF
CDR3nt: TGTGCCAGCAGCCTTCCGAGGCGGGGCCATAACACCGGGGAGCTGTTTTTT
abundance: -
j_gene: TRBJ2-2
d_gene: -
v_gene: TRBV7-6

CDR3aa: CASSDRGPSNQPQHF
CDR3nt: TGTGCCAGTAGTGACAGGGGACCTAGCAATCAGCCCCAGCATTTT
abundance: -
j_gene: TRBJ1-5
d_gene: TRBD1
v_gene: TRBV19

CDR3aa: CASSEGASGANTGELFF
CDR3nt: TGTGCCAGCAGTGAAGGGGCTAGCGGAGCAAACACCGGGGAGCTGTTTTTT
abundance: -
j_gene: TRBJ2-2
d_gene: TRBD2
v_gene: TRBV2

CDR3aa: CASSDPIRETQYF
CDR3nt: TGTGCCAGCAGTGATCCTATACGAGAGACCCAGTACTTC
abundance: -
j_gene: TRBJ2-5
d_gene: -
v_gene: TRBV28

CDR3aa: CASSPTETGELFF
CDR3nt: TGTGCCAGCAGCCCCACGGAGACCGGGGAGCTGTTTTTT
abundance: -
j_gene: TRBJ2-2
d_gene: -
v_gene: TRBV6-4

CDR3aa: CASSLSTGSYEQYF
CDR3nt: TGCGCCAGCAGCTTGAGTACCGGCTCCTACGAGCAGTACTTC
abundance: -
j_gene: TRBJ2-7
d_gene: -
v_gene: TRBV5-1

CDR3aa: CASSRSGGVSGSYNEQFF
CDR3nt: TGTGCCAGCAGCCGGAGTGGGGGGGTTTCGGGTTCCTACAATGAGCAGTTCTTC
abundance: -
j_gene: TRBJ2-1
d_gene: TRBD2
v_gene: TRBV7-8

CDR3aa: CASSWGGTGTSGYTF
CDR3nt: TGTGCCAGCAGCTGGGGCGGGACAGGGACCAGTGGCTACACCTTC
abundance: -
j_gene: TRBJ1-2
d_gene: TRBD1
v_gene: TRBV5-4

CDR3aa: CASSYESSTDTQYF
CDR3nt: TGTGCCAGCAGTTACGAGTCCAGCACAGATACGCAGTATTTT
abundance: -
j_gene: TRBJ2-3
d_gene: -
v_gene: TRBV6-5

CDR3aa: CASSETSGSYNEQFF
CDR3nt: TGTGCCAGTAGTGAGACTAGCGGATCATACAATGAGCAGTTCTTC
abundance: -
j_gene: TRBJ2-1
d_gene: TRBD2
v_gene: TRBV19

CDR3aa: CASSSRGADNEQFF
CDR3nt: TGTGCCAGCAGTTCCCGGGGGGCGGACAATGAGCAGTTCTTC
abundance: once
j_gene: TRBJ2-1
d_gene: -
v_gene: TRBV6-6